The text below deals with one T cell receptor (beta chain). The sample belongs to a study of T cells in Graves' hyperthyroidism and ophthalmopathy. Trimming shortened V by 5 bases and J by 2 bases, and 12 bases separated the two germline ends. Germline lookup yields CDR1 ENHRY and CDR2 SYGVKD. CDR3 length: 14 amino acids. Template material for amplifying TCR beta CDR3 regions consisted of RNA transcripts. In the first-round RT-PCR of the TCR CDR3, the HTBI primer set was used. TCRdb itself ran the multiplex PCR reads through MiXCR, one entry per CDR3 protein. The sample records around 660,000 distinct CDR3 sequences, 45% being singletons.

This chain links TRBV10-3 with TRBJ1-2; the D gene is possibly TRBD1 (6 bases). The sample was peripheral blood or thyroid tissue (not recorded which). The clonotype was recovered from an adult man with Graves' disease, either hyperthyroidism or ophthalmopathy (not recorded which). The CDR3: CAISPRTGNYGYTF. In DNA form, the CDR3 reads TGTGCCATCAGTCCCCGCACAGGGAACTATGGCTACACCTTC.